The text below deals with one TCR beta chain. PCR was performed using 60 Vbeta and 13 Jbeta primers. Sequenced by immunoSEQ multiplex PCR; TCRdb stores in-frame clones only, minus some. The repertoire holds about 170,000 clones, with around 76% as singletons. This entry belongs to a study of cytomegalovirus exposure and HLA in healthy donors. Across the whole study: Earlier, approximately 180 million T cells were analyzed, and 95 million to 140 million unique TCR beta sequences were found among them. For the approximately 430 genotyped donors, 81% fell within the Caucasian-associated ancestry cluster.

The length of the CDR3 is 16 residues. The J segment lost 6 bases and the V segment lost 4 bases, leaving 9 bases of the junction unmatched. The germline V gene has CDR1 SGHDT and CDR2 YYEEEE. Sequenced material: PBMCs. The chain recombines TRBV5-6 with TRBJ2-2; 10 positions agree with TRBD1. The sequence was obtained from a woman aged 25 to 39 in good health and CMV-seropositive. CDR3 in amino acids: CASSDDTGTGAGELFF. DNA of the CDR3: TGTGCCAGCAGCGATGACACCGGGACAGGGGCCGGGGAGCTGTTTTTT.